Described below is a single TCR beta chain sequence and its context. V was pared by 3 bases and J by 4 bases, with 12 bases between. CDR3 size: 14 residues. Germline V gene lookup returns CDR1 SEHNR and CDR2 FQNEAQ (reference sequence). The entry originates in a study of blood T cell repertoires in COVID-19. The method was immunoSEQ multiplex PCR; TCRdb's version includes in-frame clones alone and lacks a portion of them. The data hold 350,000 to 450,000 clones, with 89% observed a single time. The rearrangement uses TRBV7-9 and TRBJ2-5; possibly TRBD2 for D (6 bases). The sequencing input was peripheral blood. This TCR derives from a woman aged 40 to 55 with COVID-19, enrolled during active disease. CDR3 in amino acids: CASSFLVGGETQYF. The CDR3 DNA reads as TGTGCCAGCAGCTTCCTGGTGGGGGGAGAGACCCAGTACTTC.